This T cell receptor beta chain emerged from a study of human T cells and chemical hapten exposure. What the library attached to individual cDNA molecules were unique molecular identifiers. Each CDR3 protein is one row after TCRdb ran MiXCR on the reads. Of 95,000 to 150,000 distinct CDR3 sequences in the sample, over 6.5% were seen once. This clonotype was detected only a few times. Before extraction, the whole blood was not fractionated, and total RNA was taken from it. The receptor was derived from a human donor in good health. Some clones in this sample may be carry-over from other donors' samples. The source material was whole blood.

DNA for the CDR3: TGTGCCAGCAGCAACAACAGGGGGCAATGGAATTCACCCCTCCACTTT. It is translated as CASSNNRGQWNSPLHF. The chain joins TRBV7-2 to TRBJ1-6; 9 nucleotides line up with TRBD1. There are 16 residues in the CDR3. Germline V gene data show CDR1 as SGHTA and CDR2 as FQGNSA. The junction had 9 bases not matched to a gene; V was cut back by 5 bases and J by 7 bases.